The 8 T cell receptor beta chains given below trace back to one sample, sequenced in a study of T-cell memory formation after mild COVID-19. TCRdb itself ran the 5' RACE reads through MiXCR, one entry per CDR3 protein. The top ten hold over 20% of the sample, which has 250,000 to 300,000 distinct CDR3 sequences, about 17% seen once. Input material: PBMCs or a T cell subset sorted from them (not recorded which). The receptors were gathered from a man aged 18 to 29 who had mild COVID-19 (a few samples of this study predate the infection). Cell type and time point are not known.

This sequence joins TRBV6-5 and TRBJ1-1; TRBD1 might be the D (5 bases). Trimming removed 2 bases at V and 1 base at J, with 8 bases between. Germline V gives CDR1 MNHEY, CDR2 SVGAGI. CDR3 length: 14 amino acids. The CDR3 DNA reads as TGTGCCAGCAGTTACGGGGCAACGAACACTGAAGCTTTCTTT. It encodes CASSYGATNTEAFF.

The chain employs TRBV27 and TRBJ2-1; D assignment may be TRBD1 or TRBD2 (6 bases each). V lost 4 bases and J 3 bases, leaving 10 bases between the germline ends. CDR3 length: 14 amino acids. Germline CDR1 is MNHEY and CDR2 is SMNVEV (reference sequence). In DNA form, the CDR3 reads TGTGCCAGCAGTTGGGGGGCTAACTACAATGAGCAGTTCTTC. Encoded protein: CASSWGANYNEQFF.

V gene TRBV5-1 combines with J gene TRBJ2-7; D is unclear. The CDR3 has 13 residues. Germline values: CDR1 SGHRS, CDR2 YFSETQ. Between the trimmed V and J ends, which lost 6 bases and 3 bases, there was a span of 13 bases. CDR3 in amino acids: CASTLDGYYEQYF. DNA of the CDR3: TGCGCCAGCACTCTGGACGGATACTACGAGCAGTACTTC.

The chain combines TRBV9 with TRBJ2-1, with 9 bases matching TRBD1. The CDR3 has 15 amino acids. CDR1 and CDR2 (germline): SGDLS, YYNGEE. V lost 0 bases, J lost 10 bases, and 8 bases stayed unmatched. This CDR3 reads CASSVEGTGIGEQFF. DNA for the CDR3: TGTGCCAGCAGCGTAGAAGGGACAGGGATCGGGGAGCAGTTCTTC.

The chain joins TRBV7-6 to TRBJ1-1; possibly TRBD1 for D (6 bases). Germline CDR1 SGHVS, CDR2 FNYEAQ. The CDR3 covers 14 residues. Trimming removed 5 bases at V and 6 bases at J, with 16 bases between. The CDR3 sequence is CASSPIGGASEAFF. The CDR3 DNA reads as TGTGCCAGCAGCCCTATAGGGGGTGCGTCTGAAGCTTTCTTT.

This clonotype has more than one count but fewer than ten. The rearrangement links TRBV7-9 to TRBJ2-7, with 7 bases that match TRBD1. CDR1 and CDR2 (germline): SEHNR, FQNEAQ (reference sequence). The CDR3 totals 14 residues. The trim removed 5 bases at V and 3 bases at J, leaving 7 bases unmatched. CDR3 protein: CASSEETGLYEQYV. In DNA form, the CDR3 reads TGTGCCAGCAGCGAAGAGACAGGGCTCTACGAGCAGTACGTC.

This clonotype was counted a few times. The CDR3 DNA reads as TGTGCCAGCACCGGACGGGGGGGCCACAATGAGCAGTTCTTC. As protein: CASTGRGGHNEQFF. The genes are TRBV6-2 or TRBV6-3 and TRBJ2-1, with TRBD2 matching 8 bases. With V trimmed by 7 bases and J by 5 bases, 7 bases remained unmatched. CDR1 is MNHEY and CDR2 is SVGEGT in the germline V gene. CDR3 length: 14 residues.

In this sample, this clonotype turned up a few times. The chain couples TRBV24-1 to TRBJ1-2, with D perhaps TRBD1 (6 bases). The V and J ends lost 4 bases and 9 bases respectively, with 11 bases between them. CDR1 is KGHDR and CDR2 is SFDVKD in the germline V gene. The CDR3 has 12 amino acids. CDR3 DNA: TGTGCCACCAGTGAGGGGGGCGGGCGCTACACCTTC. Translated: CATSEGGGRYTF.